A single sample is the source of the 7 T cell receptor beta chains below, sequenced in a study of radiation and T cells in renal cell carcinoma. TCRdb keeps only in-frame clones here, not all; method: immunoSEQ multiplex PCR. The sample shows 90,000 to 100,000 clones, 75% to 90% of them seen only once. Noted time point: baseline pretreatment blood. As for treatment: 15 Gy SBRT to primary tumor, nephrectomy 4 weeks later. Sequencing was performed on blood, taken from a patient whose treatment included radiotherapy and nephrectomy. All receptors derive from a man in his fifties with renal cell carcinoma.

The chain employs TRBV2 and TRBJ2-7; no reliable D call. The CDR3 is 10 residues long. Germline V CDR1 and CDR2: SNHLY, FYNNEI. Trimming removed 6 bases from V and 3 bases from J, with 3 bases in between. The CDR3 nucleotides are TGTGCCAGCAGGGACTACGAGCAGTACTTC. Protein product: CASRDYEQYF.

V usage is TRBV6-1 and J usage is TRBJ1-5; D call uncertain. The length of the CDR3 is 13 residues. Germline CDR1 and CDR2: MNHNS and SASEGT. V was cut by 1 base and J by 4 bases, with 5 bases left in between. The CDR3 loop is CASSEVFNQPQHF. For the CDR3, the DNA is TGTGCCAGCAGTGAAGTCTTTAATCAGCCCCAGCATTTT.

This clone was seen once. V is TRBV30 and J is TRBJ1-3; D is unclear. The ends were cut back, 0 bases at V and 1 base at J, with 7 bases in the middle. Per germline, CDR1 GTSNPN and CDR2 SVGIG (reference sequence). CDR3 length: 14 residues. The CDR3 loop reads CAWSVQQSGNTIYF. As DNA, the CDR3 is TGTGCCTGGAGTGTACAACAATCTGGAAACACCATATATTTT.

This clone was recorded only once. The chain employs TRBV2 and TRBJ2-2; no clear D gene. Germline CDR1 is SNHLY and CDR2 is FYNNEI. CDR3 length equals 15 residues. V gave up 5 bases and J gave up 1 base, with 11 bases separating them. The CDR3 sequence is CASSSRTVNTGELFF. CDR3 nucleotide sequence: TGTGCCAGCAGTTCCCGGACGGTGAACACCGGGGAGCTGTTTTTT.

The chain uses TRBV6-1 and TRBJ1-3, with TRBD1 as a possible D gene (5 bases). CDR1 is MNHNS, CDR2 SASEGT, per germline. V was cut by 4 bases and J by 0 bases, with 7 bases left in between. The CDR3 consists of 14 residues. CDR3 sequence: CASSVRGSGNTIYF. Here the CDR3 DNA reads TGTGCCAGCAGTGTAAGGGGCTCTGGAAACACCATATATTTT.

The chain uses TRBV5-8 and TRBJ1-6; unclear D gene. The CDR3 length is 14 residues. In germline, CDR1 is SGHTS, CDR2 YDEGEE. Trimming left V 4 bases short and J 6 bases short, with 11 bases between. The CDR3 spells CASSQEGFNSPLHF. The CDR3 coding sequence is TGTGCCAGCAGCCAGGAAGGTTTTAATTCACCCCTCCACTTT.

J is TRBJ1-3 and V is TRBV19, with D unresolved. V was shortened by 3 bases and J by 0 bases, with 12 bases between the two germline ends. Germline assignment: CDR1 LNHDA and CDR2 SQIVND (reference sequence). This CDR3 comprises 16 residues. The CDR3 DNA reads TGTGCCAGTAGTATGCACAACCCGAGCTCTGGAAACACCATATATTTT. This codes for CASSMHNPSSGNTIYF.